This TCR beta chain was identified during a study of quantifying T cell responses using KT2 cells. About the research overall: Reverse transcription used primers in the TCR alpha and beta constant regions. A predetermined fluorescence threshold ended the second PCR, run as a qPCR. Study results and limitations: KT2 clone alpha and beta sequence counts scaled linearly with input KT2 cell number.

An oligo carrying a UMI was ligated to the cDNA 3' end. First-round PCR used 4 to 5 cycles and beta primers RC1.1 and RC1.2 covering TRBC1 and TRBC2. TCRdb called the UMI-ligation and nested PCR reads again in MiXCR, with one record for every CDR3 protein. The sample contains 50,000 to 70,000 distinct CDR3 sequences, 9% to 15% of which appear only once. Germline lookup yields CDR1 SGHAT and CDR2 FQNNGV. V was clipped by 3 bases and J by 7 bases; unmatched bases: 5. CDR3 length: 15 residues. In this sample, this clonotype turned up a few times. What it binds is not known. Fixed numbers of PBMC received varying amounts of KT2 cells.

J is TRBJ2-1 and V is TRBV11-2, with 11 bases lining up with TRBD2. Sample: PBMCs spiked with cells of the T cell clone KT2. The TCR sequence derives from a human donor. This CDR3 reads CASSLGLAVRNEQFF. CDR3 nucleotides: TGTGCCAGCAGCTTGGGACTAGCGGTAAGGAATGAGCAGTTCTTC.